The source of this TCR beta chain is a study of long-term antiretroviral therapy in people with HIV. The immunoSEQ assay was v3.0, run at survey level. Libraries were prepared by immunoSEQ multiplex PCR; TCRdb keeps only in-frame clonotypes and omits some of them. Among tens of thousands of clones, about 80% were seen once, and the ten largest hold 10% to 12%. With respect to this clone: The antigen remains unidentified.

Findings of the study overall: HIV repertoires spanned narrower CDR3 length ranges than controls.

Germline values: CDR1 LNHDA, CDR2 SQIVND (reference sequence). V lost 6 bases and J 1 base, leaving 9 bases between the germline ends. The CDR3 has 13 residues. The sequence came from a woman aged 40 to 49 with HIV. The V and J genes are TRBV19 and TRBJ1-1; TRBD1 is a possible D gene (5 bases). The sequenced sample was unsorted PBMCs, obtained 1.1 years before starting antiretroviral therapy. DNA of the CDR3: TGTGCCAGTAGCCGGGACGGGAACACTGAAGCTTTCTTT. It yields the protein CASSRDGNTEAFF.